What follows are 31 T cell receptor beta chains derived from one specimen sequenced in a study of T cell responses to AZD1222 COVID-19 vaccine (dated by TCRdb to about 2021). The library was produced with the immunoSEQ multiplex PCR assay. As stored in TCRdb, this immuneACCESS dataset retains in-frame rearrangements with V and J assigned. A fraction of the clones does not appear; measured against another copy, unresolved V genes explain less than half of the discrepancy, and the remainder lacks a known reason. This sample is represented by 100,000 to 150,000 clones; roughly 90% of them were singletons. The ten largest clones capture 4% to 4.5% of the sample. The sample's time point label, in plain terms: baseline before first vaccination. Sequencing used peripheral blood, obtained on day 0 of AZD1222 vaccination. All receptors come from an adult in good health.

This chain joins TRBV28 and TRBJ1-1; tentatively, D is TRBD1 (5 bases). Germline CDR1 MDHEN, CDR2 SYDVKM. Trimming left V 3 bases short and J 4 bases short, with 9 bases between. The CDR3 sequence is 13 residues long. The CDR3: CASSLEGPTEAFF. As DNA, the CDR3 is TGTGCCAGCAGTTTGGAGGGGCCCACTGAAGCTTTCTTT.

The chain couples TRBV29-1 to TRBJ1-3, with D uncertain. The CDR3 is 14 residues long. The germline V gene has CDR1 SQVTM and CDR2 ANQGSEA. Trimming took 2 bases from V and 0 from J, leaving 8 bases between them. The CDR3 region has the DNA TGCAGCGTTGAAACGACAAACTCTGGAAACACCATATATTTT. Translating gives CSVETTNSGNTIYF. Full variable domain (missing parts from reference TRBV29-1 and TRBJ1-3): SAVISQKPSRDICQRGTSLTIQCQVDSQVTMMFWYRQQPGQSLTLIATANQGSEATYESGFVIDKFPISRPNLTFSTLTVSNMSPEDSSIYLCSVETTNSGNTIYFGEGSWLTVV.

The V and J genes are TRBV6-5 and TRBJ2-1; no reliable D call. The CDR3 has 13 residues. V lost 2 bases to trimming and J lost 7 bases, with 9 bases between them. Germline CDR1 MNHEY, CDR2 SVGAGI. The CDR3 spells CASSYGLVNEQFF. DNA for the CDR3: TGTGCCAGCAGTTACGGGCTAGTAAATGAGCAGTTCTTC.

The genes are TRBV28 and TRBJ2-5; TRBD1 might be the D (5 bases). The CDR3 contains 13 residues. With 5 bases removed from V and 4 bases from J, the gap between germline ends came to 11 bases. Germline V lookup: CDR1 MDHEN, CDR2 SYDVKM. The CDR3 nucleotides are TGTGCCAGCAGTAGGCCCCAGGGAGAGACCCAGTACTTC. This sequence encodes CASSRPQGETQYF.

The chain carries TRBV5-4 and TRBJ2-5, with 10 nucleotides matching TRBD2. CDR1 SGHNT and CDR2 YYREEE come from the germline V gene (reference sequence). This CDR3 comprises 15 residues. V was clipped by 3 bases and J by 4 bases; unmatched bases: 6. Written as DNA, the CDR3 is TGTGCCAGCAGCTACCGACTAGCGGGTCCAGAGACCCAGTACTTC. Its protein product is CASSYRLAGPETQYF.

CDR3 loop: CASSEITDTEAFF. In DNA form, the CDR3 reads TGTGCCAGCAGTGAGATCACGGACACTGAAGCTTTCTTT. The V gene is TRBV2, the J gene TRBJ1-1; unclear D gene. Germline-derived CDR1 and CDR2 are SNHLY and FYNNEI. The CDR3 has 13 residues. The V end was cut by 3 bases, the J end by 3 bases, with 8 bases between.

This clone was found a few times. The rearrangement links TRBV29-1 to TRBJ1-2; 8 bases agree with TRBD1. The germline V gene has CDR1 SQVTM and CDR2 ANQGSEA. There are 14 residues in the CDR3. V lost 4 bases, J lost 8 bases, and 12 bases stayed unmatched. The CDR3 DNA reads as TGCAGCGTTGCGGGAGGACAGGGAAGAAGCGGCTACACCTTC. Amino acids: CSVAGGQGRSGYTF.

This clone was counted only a few times. The genes are TRBV5-5 and TRBJ2-7; TRBD2 matches 15 bases. J gave up 4 bases and V 4 bases, and 6 bases lay outside the gene matches. The CDR3 runs 16 residues. The germline gives CDR1 SGHKS, CDR2 YYEKEE (reference sequence). CDR3 DNA sequence: TGTGCCAGCAGCGCGGGACTAGCGGGAGGAGGGTACGAGCAGTACTTC. It translates to CASSAGLAGGGYEQYF.

The chain uses TRBV7-2 and TRBJ2-3; TRBD2 agrees at 9 bases. This CDR3 spans 17 amino acids. Germline CDR1 reads SGHTA; CDR2 reads FQGNSA. V lost 4 bases and J lost 5; bases outside the gene matches: 13. The CDR3 region is CASSSRARGGALDTQYF. DNA of the CDR3: TGTGCCAGCAGCTCTAGGGCCCGCGGGGGGGCCTTAGATACGCAGTATTTT.

The CDR3 DNA reads as TGTGCCAGCAGCGTAGGAGGGACATCCTCCTACGAGCAGTACTTC. Encoded protein: CASSVGGTSSYEQYF. The V gene is TRBV9, the J gene TRBJ2-7; TRBD1 might be the D (6 bases). Trimming removed 0 bases from V and 0 bases from J, with 10 bases in between. The CDR3 loop spans 15 amino acids. Germline V gives CDR1 SGDLS, CDR2 YYNGEE.

The chain carries TRBV6-4 and TRBJ2-3, with unresolved D. Germline CDR1 reads MRHNA; CDR2 reads SNTAGT. The V and J ends lost 2 bases and 0 bases respectively, with 6 bases between them. The CDR3 sequence is 14 residues long. In nucleotides, the CDR3 is TGTGCCAGCAGTGACGGGCTTAGCACAGATACGCAGTATTTT. Its translation is CASSDGLSTDTQYF.

V is TRBV9 and J is TRBJ2-7; D is perhaps TRBD2 (5 bases). V was clipped by 4 bases and J by 5 bases, with 19 bases between them. CDR1 is SGDLS and CDR2 is YYNGEE in the germline V gene. This CDR3 has 15 amino acids. CDR3 sequence reads: CASSPSGSSSHEQYF. In DNA, the CDR3 is TGTGCCAGCAGCCCCTCGGGATCTTCTAGCCACGAGCAGTACTTC.

The chain recombines TRBV7-3 with TRBJ2-7; 8 bases are a match to TRBD2. Germline CDR1 SGHTA, CDR2 FQGTGA. With 1 base clipped from V and 2 bases from J, the junction kept 1 base outside the gene matches. CDR3 length: 14 amino acids. The CDR3: CASSLSGGPYEQYF. Here the CDR3 DNA reads TGTGCCAGCAGCTTAAGCGGGGGGCCCTACGAGCAGTACTTC.

The rearrangement uses TRBV7-9 and TRBJ1-1; no firm D call. The V end was cut by 2 bases, the J end by 4 bases, with 8 bases between. Germline V gene sequence: CDR1 SEHNR, CDR2 FQNEAQ (reference sequence). The CDR3 runs 13 residues. The DNA of the CDR3 is TGTGCCAGCAGCTTAAGCCGGGGCACTGAAGCTTTCTTT. Translating gives CASSLSRGTEAFF.

This rearrangement joins TRBV10-3 to TRBJ2-7; TRBD2 matches at 8 bases. Germline assignment: CDR1 ENHRY and CDR2 SYGVKD. The CDR3 spans 14 residues. J gave up 3 bases and V 0 bases, and 1 base lay outside the gene matches. This CDR3 is CAISESRGVYEQYF. The DNA for the CDR3 is TGTGCCATCAGTGAGTCGCGGGGGGTCTACGAGCAGTACTTC.

The chain carries TRBV29-1 and TRBJ1-2; D is undetermined. CDR3 length equals 12 residues. The germline V and J ends were trimmed by 4 bases and 3 bases, with 9 bases remaining between them. The germline V gene encodes CDR1 SQVTM and CDR2 ANQGSEA. The CDR3 DNA is TGCAGCGTTGGTAGGGTTGACTATGGCTACACCTTC. This codes for CSVGRVDYGYTF. Complete variable domain (other parts from reference TRBV29-1 and TRBJ1-2): SAVISQKPSRDICQRGTSLTIQCQVDSQVTMMFWYRQQPGQSLTLIATANQGSEATYESGFVIDKFPISRPNLTFSTLTVSNMSPEDSSIYLCSVGRVDYGYTFGSGTRLTVV.

This chain uses TRBV9 with TRBJ2-4, with a tentative D call TRBD1 (5 bases). There are 14 residues in the CDR3. Germline V CDR1 and CDR2: SGDLS, YYNGEE. Between the trimmed V and J ends, which lost 0 bases and 3 bases, there was a span of 7 bases. The CDR3 sequence is CASSVGQNKNIQYF. The CDR3, as DNA: TGTGCCAGCAGCGTAGGACAGAACAAAAACATTCAGTACTTC.

The CDR3 coding sequence is TGCGCCAGCAGCCAAGTGGGTTGGGGTGAGCAGTTCTTC. Its translation: CASSQVGWGEQFF. This rearrangement joins TRBV4-3 to TRBJ2-1; D gene uncertain. Looked up from germline, CDR1 is LGHNA and CDR2 is YSLEER. V was cut by 1 base and J by 9 bases, with 10 bases left in between. This CDR3 spans 13 amino acids.

The chain couples TRBV7-9 to TRBJ1-6, with TRBD1 identical over 10 bases. The CDR3 extends over 16 amino acids. After removal of 5 bases from V and 4 bases from J, the junction contained 5 bases not matched to a gene. Germline loops: CDR1 SEHNR, CDR2 FQNEAQ (reference sequence). The CDR3 nucleotides are TGTGCCAGCAGCCGGGACAGGGGTCCGTATAATTCACCCCTCCACTTT. As protein: CASSRDRGPYNSPLHF. Complete variable domain (other parts from reference TRBV7-9 and TRBJ1-6): DTGVSQNPRHKITKRGQNVTFRCDPISEHNRLYWYRQTLGQGPEFLTYFQNEAQLEKSRLLSDRFSAERPKGSFSTLEIQRTEQGDSAMYLCASSRDRGPYNSPLHFGNGTRLTVT.

This clone was counted between two and nine times. The CDR3 protein is CASSSVGTSGRVRQFF. The CDR3 nucleotides read TGTGCCAGCAGTAGCGTCGGGACTAGCGGGAGGGTAAGGCAGTTCTTC. The V and J genes are TRBV25-1 and TRBJ2-1; 16 nucleotides align to TRBD2. Germline values: CDR1 MGHDK, CDR2 SYGVNS. With 5 bases clipped from V and 12 bases from J, the junction kept 10 bases outside the gene matches. This CDR3 region has 16 residues.

The chain is built from TRBV19 and TRBJ2-7; 9 bases match TRBD2. J lost 7 bases, V lost 6 bases, and 10 bases had no gene match. The CDR3 loop spans 14 amino acids. The germline V gene has CDR1 LNHDA and CDR2 SQIVND (reference sequence). The CDR3 loop is CASRSSGITREQYF. In nucleotides, the CDR3 is TGTGCCAGTAGGTCTAGCGGGATAACTAGGGAGCAGTACTTC. Variable domain in full (rest from reference TRBV19 and TRBJ2-7): DGGITQSPKYLFRKEGQNVTLSCEQNLNHDAMYWYRQDPGQGLRLIYYSQIVNDFQKGDIAEGYSVSREKKESFPLTVTSAQKNPTAFYLCASRSSGITREQYFGPGTRLTVT.

The chain is built from TRBV5-1 and TRBJ2-5; D possibly corresponds to TRBD1 (6 bases). Trimming pared 4 bases from V and 3 bases from J, leaving 13 bases between. The CDR3 runs to 14 residues. Looked up from germline, CDR1 is SGHRS and CDR2 is YFSETQ. The CDR3, as DNA: TGCGCCAGCAGCCGGGGTCAGGGGAAAGAGACCCAGTACTTC. As protein: CASSRGQGKETQYF.

This chain links TRBV6-2 or TRBV6-3 with TRBJ2-3; 8 nucleotides align to TRBD2. V shed 0 bases, J shed 5 bases, and the junction held 7 bases outside the gene matches. Germline V gives CDR1 MNHEY, CDR2 SVGEGT. This CDR3 spans 16 amino acids. The CDR3 sequence: CASSYSTAGDGDTQYF. The CDR3 DNA is TGTGCCAGCAGTTACTCGACAGCGGGGGACGGAGATACGCAGTATTTT.

The chain is built from TRBV12-5 and TRBJ2-1; the D gene could be TRBD1 or TRBD2 (5 bases each). The CDR3 runs to 18 residues. CDR1 LGHNT and CDR2 FRNRAP come from the germline V gene. V was pared by 0 bases and J by 2 bases, with 17 bases between. The CDR3 sequence: CASGLVGFSRDPYNEQFF. The CDR3, as DNA: TGTGCTAGTGGTTTGGTTGGGTTCTCTAGGGACCCCTACAATGAGCAGTTCTTC.

V is TRBV7-8 and J is TRBJ2-7; 9 positions match TRBD1. Trimming cost V 1 base and J 4 bases; bases outside gene matches: 5. Germline values: CDR1 SGHVS, CDR2 FQNEAQ. This CDR3 is built from 15 residues. CDR3 DNA sequence: TGTGCCAGCAGCTTAGTCGGGACAGGGATTTACGAGCAGTACTTC. Translation gives CASSLVGTGIYEQYF.

There are a few counts of this clone. V is TRBV2 and J is TRBJ2-7, with a tentative D call TRBD1 (6 bases). Germline CDR1 is SNHLY and CDR2 is FYNNEI. The CDR3 sequence is 15 residues long. Trimming left V 6 bases short and J 0 bases short, with 15 bases between. In nucleotides, the CDR3 is TGTGCCAGCAGGGTTAACAGGGTAGGCTCCTACGAGCAGTACTTC. It encodes CASRVNRVGSYEQYF.

The V call is TRBV5-1, the J call TRBJ1-4; maybe TRBD1 (5 bases). Trimming removed 0 bases at V and 1 base at J, with 13 bases between. The CDR3 extends over 17 amino acids. Germline V lookup: CDR1 SGHRS, CDR2 YFSETQ. The CDR3 bases are TGCGCCAGCAGCTTGGGGCAGGGTGGGAGAACTAATGAAAAACTGTTTTTT. As protein: CASSLGQGGRTNEKLFF.

The chain carries TRBV28 and TRBJ2-7; 10 nucleotides align to TRBD1. The germline CDR1 and CDR2 sequences are MDHEN and SYDVKM. The CDR3 has 16 amino acids. With V trimmed by 6 bases and J by 7 bases, 15 bases remained unmatched. The chain's CDR3 is CASRGEGGQGVLEQYF. The CDR3 bases are TGTGCCAGCAGGGGAGAAGGAGGACAGGGGGTGTTAGAGCAGTACTTC.

This chain connects TRBV18 to TRBJ2-2; no definite D call. The CDR3 runs 16 residues. Germline loops: CDR1 KGHSH, CDR2 LQKENI. V was clipped by 1 base and J by 6 bases, with 15 bases between them. CDR3 residues: CASSPRAQSLAGELFF. CDR3 sequence (DNA): TGTGCCAGCTCACCACGAGCGCAGTCTTTGGCCGGGGAGCTGTTTTTT.

The chain links TRBV11-3 to TRBJ1-1; D uncertain. CDR1 is SGHNT, CDR2 YENEEA, per germline. The CDR3 has 15 amino acids. Trimming removed 1 base at V and 4 bases at J, with 13 bases between. The CDR3 protein is CASSLGEGTGTEAFF. DNA of the CDR3: TGTGCCAGCAGCTTAGGGGAGGGTACGGGCACTGAAGCTTTCTTT.

The chain couples TRBV19 to TRBJ1-1; D remains ambiguous. Trimming cost V 2 bases and J 5 bases, with 6 bases left between them. The CDR3 runs to 12 residues. CDR1 is LNHDA, CDR2 SQIVND, per germline (reference sequence). CDR3 sequence: CASSIRETEAFF. DNA of the CDR3: TGTGCCAGTAGTATACGAGAGACTGAAGCTTTCTTT.